The 20 T cell receptor beta chains below were found in one sample sequenced in a study of shared clonotypes between healthy human individuals. Profiled with immunoSEQ multiplex PCR; TCRdb holds only in-frame clones, not every one. Of some 2,000,000 clones listed, 90% to 95% are singletons. Sequences were obtained from naive CD4+ T cells sorted from blood. Stated subset: CD45RA+ positively selected. The receptors were gathered from a man between 18 and 29 years old in good health.

The V gene is TRBV9, the J gene TRBJ2-6, with TRBD2 as a possible D gene (5 bases). The CDR3 sequence is 15 residues long. The V gene's germline CDR1 is SGDLS and CDR2 YYNGEE. Between the trimmed V and J ends, which lost 4 bases and 0 bases, there was a span of 8 bases. DNA for the CDR3: TGTGCCAGCAGCCGGGAAAACTCTGGGGCCAACGTCCTGACTTTC. It is translated as CASSRENSGANVLTF.

The chain carries TRBV4-1 and TRBJ1-4; the match to TRBD1 covers 7 bases. Unmatched junction bases numbered 16, after V lost 8 bases and J lost 7 bases. The V gene's germline CDR1 is MGHRA and CDR2 YSYEKL. The CDR3 has 16 amino acids. For the CDR3, the DNA is TGCGCCAGCGGCGGGAACTCAGGGGGTCGGGTTGAAAAACTGTTTTTT. It yields the protein CASGGNSGGRVEKLFF.

This clone appeared once. The chain uses TRBV28 and TRBJ2-3, with a tentative D call TRBD2 (5 bases). This CDR3 has 12 amino acids. With 7 bases removed from V and 6 bases from J, the gap between germline ends came to 11 bases. Per germline, CDR1 MDHEN and CDR2 SYDVKM. Written as DNA, the CDR3 is TGTGCCAGCATTCTCATAGCGGATACGCAGTATTTT. As protein: CASILIADTQYF.

V and J are TRBV27 and TRBJ1-2, with D tentatively TRBD1 (5 bases). The CDR3 spans 16 residues. The germline V gene has CDR1 MNHEY and CDR2 SMNVEV (reference sequence). V gave up 5 bases and J gave up 1 base, with 17 bases separating them. CDR3 nucleotides: TGTGCCAGCAGTCCCCAATACCTGACAGTTAACTATGGCTACACCTTC. This translates into CASSPQYLTVNYGYTF.

The chain links TRBV29-1 to TRBJ2-3, with a weak D call TRBD1 (5 bases). This CDR3 is built from 12 residues. Per the germline V gene, CDR1 is SQVTM and CDR2 is ANQGSEA. V was trimmed by 3 bases and J by 5 bases, leaving 9 bases between them. CDR3 region: CSVEPQGDTQYF. CDR3 bases: TGCAGCGTTGAGCCCCAGGGAGATACGCAGTATTTT.

The V call is TRBV2, the J call TRBJ1-4; 7 positions agree with TRBD1. Germline CDR1 and CDR2: SNHLY and FYNNEI. The CDR3 extends over 16 amino acids. The ends lost 4 bases at V and 3 bases at J; junction bases unmatched: 8. The CDR3 here is CASSVDLTGPNEKLFF. In nucleotides, the CDR3 is TGTGCCAGCAGTGTAGACCTGACAGGGCCTAATGAAAAACTGTTTTTT.

The chain is built from TRBV10-3 and TRBJ2-7; 8 positions agree with TRBD1. V dropped 6 bases and J dropped 3; count of bases not matched to a gene: 7. The CDR3 runs to 14 residues. Germline V lookup: CDR1 ENHRY, CDR2 SYGVKD. CDR3 amino acids: CAIRDSGTGYEQYF. For the CDR3, the DNA is TGTGCCATCAGGGACTCCGGGACAGGCTACGAGCAGTACTTC.

The chain has TRBV11-3 and TRBJ1-3, with D hard to call. Germline values: CDR1 SGHNT, CDR2 YENEEA. Trimming shortened V by 4 bases and J by 2 bases, and 6 bases separated the two germline ends. The CDR3 contains 13 residues. The CDR3 loop is CASSSSPGNTIYF. CDR3 DNA sequence: TGTGCCAGCAGCTCCTCCCCTGGAAACACCATATATTTT.

V usage is TRBV9 and J usage is TRBJ2-7, with 7 positions matching TRBD1. CDR3 length equals 14 residues. V lost 0 bases and J lost 5; bases outside the gene matches: 5. Germline loops: CDR1 SGDLS, CDR2 YYNGEE. This chain's CDR3 is CASSVGDRVNEQYF. The DNA for the CDR3 is TGTGCCAGCAGCGTAGGAGACAGGGTCAACGAGCAGTACTTC.

This rearrangement joins TRBV6-5 to TRBJ1-1; 11 nucleotides align to TRBD1. Per germline, CDR1 MNHEY and CDR2 SVGAGI. J lost 1 base, V lost 6 bases, and 4 bases had no gene match. The CDR3 loop spans 15 amino acids. CDR3 DNA sequence: TGTGCCAGCAGAAAGGACAGGGGGCCGAACACTGAAGCTTTCTTT. Protein: CASRKDRGPNTEAFF.

V usage is TRBV11-2 and J usage is TRBJ2-3; 9 bases are shared with TRBD1. Per germline, CDR1 SGHAT and CDR2 FQNNGV. This CDR3 has 15 residues. The ends lost 3 bases at V and 4 bases at J; junction bases unmatched: 5. CDR3 sequence (DNA): TGTGCCAGCAGCTTCTTACAGGGGGCTGCAGATACGCAGTATTTT. Translation: CASSFLQGAADTQYF.

The V call is TRBV30, the J call TRBJ1-4, with D perhaps matching TRBD1 (5 bases). In germline, CDR1 is GTSNPN, CDR2 SVGIG (reference sequence). Trimming removed 5 bases at V and 5 bases at J, with 12 bases between. This CDR3 spans 13 amino acids. The CDR3 reads CAWATGYNEKLFF. For the CDR3, the DNA is TGTGCCTGGGCTACAGGATACAATGAAAAACTGTTTTTT.

The chain combines TRBV5-8 with TRBJ1-2, with 8 bases matching TRBD1. Germline V gives CDR1 SGHTS, CDR2 YDEGEE. The CDR3 length is 16 residues. The V segment lost 6 bases and the J segment 6 bases; nucleotides outside the gene matches: 16. DNA of the CDR3: TGTGCCAGCAACTCCATTGGACAGGGCAACCATGATGGCTACACCTTC. As protein: CASNSIGQGNHDGYTF. Combining the CDR3 with reference TRBV5-8 and TRBJ1-2 gives the whole variable domain EAGVTQSPTHLIKTRGQQATLRCSPISGHTSVYWYQQALGLGLQFLLWYDEGEERNRGNFPPRFSGRQFPNYSSELNVNALELEDSALYLCASNSIGQGNHDGYTFGSGTRLTVV.

CDR3 sequence (DNA): TGCGCCAGCAGCTTGATAAGGGACTCAATTTCCTCCTACGAGCAGTACTTC. Translating gives CASSLIRDSISSYEQYF. The chain links TRBV5-1 to TRBJ2-7, with a tentative D call TRBD2 (6 bases). CDR1 and CDR2 (germline): SGHRS, YFSETQ. Trimming left V 1 base short and J 0 bases short, with 17 bases between. This CDR3 is built from 17 residues.

This rearrangement joins TRBV7-8 to TRBJ2-7; D unclear. V lost 1 base to trimming and J lost 7 bases, with 5 bases between them. In germline, CDR1 is SGHVS, CDR2 FQNEAQ. This CDR3 has 11 amino acids. CDR3 nucleotides: TGTGCCAGCAGCTTAGGACAAGAGCAGTACTTC. As protein: CASSLGQEQYF.

J is TRBJ2-1 and V is TRBV5-6, with 14 positions matching TRBD2. Trimming took 5 bases from V and 3 from J; bases not matched to a gene: 4. The CDR3 extends over 16 amino acids. CDR1 SGHDT and CDR2 YYEEEE come from the germline V gene. CDR3 loop: CASRGLAGGLYNEQFF. For the CDR3, the DNA is TGTGCCAGCAGAGGACTAGCGGGAGGCCTCTACAATGAGCAGTTCTTC.

Details on this clone: The same CDR3 also results from other DNA sequences found in this sample. V usage is TRBV30 and J usage is TRBJ1-6; 7 nucleotides match TRBD1. Germline lookup yields CDR1 GTSNPN and CDR2 SVGIG (reference sequence). This CDR3 contains 13 residues. After removal of 3 bases from V and 8 bases from J, the junction contained 4 bases not matched to a gene. Written as DNA, the CDR3 is TGTGCCTGGAGGGGCGACAGGGATTCACCCCTCCACTTT. Encoded protein: CAWRGDRDSPLHF.

This chain connects TRBV18 to TRBJ2-7, with a possible D match to TRBD1 (5 bases). Germline CDR1 is KGHSH and CDR2 is LQKENI. The CDR3 runs to 14 residues. V was cut by 3 bases and J by 3 bases, with 12 bases left in between. This CDR3 is CASSPTAGLYEQYF. The CDR3 region has the DNA TGTGCCAGCTCACCGACGGCAGGGCTCTACGAGCAGTACTTC.

The rearrangement joins TRBV5-1 to TRBJ1-5; TRBD1 aligns across 7 bases. Losses at the gene ends were 7 bases for V and 3 bases for J; bases not matched to a gene: 4. Germline lookup yields CDR1 SGHRS and CDR2 YFSETQ. The CDR3 totals 13 residues. In nucleotides, the CDR3 is TGCGCCAGCCGACAGGGAGACAATCAGCCCCAGCATTTT. This encodes CASRQGDNQPQHF.

This chain uses TRBV9 with TRBJ2-3; D remains unclear. CDR1 SGDLS and CDR2 YYNGEE come from the germline V gene. The CDR3 totals 14 residues. The V end lost 0 bases, the J end lost 4 bases, and 9 bases lay between the germline ends. The CDR3 protein is CASSVEGYADTQYF. In DNA form, the CDR3 reads TGTGCCAGCAGCGTAGAGGGTTATGCAGATACGCAGTATTTT. The full variable domain, in which reference TRBV9 and TRBJ2-3 provide the parts outside the CDR3, is DSGVTQTPKHLITATGQRVTLRCSPRSGDLSVYWYQQSLDQGLQFLIQYYNGEERAKGNILERFSAQQFPDLHSELNLSSLELGDSALYFCASSVEGYADTQYFGPGTRLTVL.